This T cell receptor (beta chain) was obtained from a study of blood T cell repertoires in COVID-19. Across the whole study: Material from acute and convalescent COVID-19 was sourced from the United States, Italy and Spain. PBMCs, B-cell-depleted T cells, or T cells were the source of the cDNA or gDNA that made up the material.

This CDR3 has 12 residues. Germline V gene sequence: CDR1 SGHRS, CDR2 YFSETQ. V lost 5 bases and J lost 0, with 5 bases in between. Per the study methods: From reference gene primer amplification, estimates of nucleated cell counts were derived. TCRdb's copy holds only in-frame clones and misses some; the assay was immunoSEQ multiplex PCR. V and J calls plus clone size are reproduced from that table; the DNA served to infer D and trimming. The sample gives 150,000 to 200,000 clones, roughly 80% of which show up once; roughly 14% is in the top ten. The source of this sequence is a man aged 50-59 years who had recovered from COVID-19. The chain carries TRBV5-1 and TRBJ1-1, with D hard to call. Sequencing was performed on peripheral blood. CDR3 coding DNA: TGCGCCAGCAGAAACATGAACACTGAAGCTTTCTTT. This codes for CASRNMNTEAFF.